The 9 T cell receptor beta chains listed next were all sequenced from one sample in a study of beta chain features in type 1 diabetes. TCRB transcripts that were expressed got sequenced, as all of the isolated RNA had been reverse transcribed. The protocol was immunoSEQ multiplex PCR, while the TCRdb copy is restricted to in-frame clones and leaves out a portion. The data hold 600,000 to 700,000 clones, with roughly an eighth observed a single time. Study-wide points: Moderately but significantly shorter TCRB CDR3s were found in Type 1 diabetes patients in all four CD4+ subsets.

These receptors lack a known antigen. The sample comprised naive CD4+ T cells from blood. The receptors stem from a man aged 18 to 30 with type 1 diabetes.

This clone was counted only a few times. The V and J genes are TRBV30 and TRBJ2-7; D tentatively fits TRBD1 or TRBD2 (5 bases each). Trimming took 4 bases from V and 12 from J, leaving 16 bases between them. CDR1 GTSNPN and CDR2 SVGIG come from the germline V gene (reference sequence). CDR3 length: 11 amino acids. The CDR3 nucleotides are TGTGCCTGGAACCGGGGCAGGAGCCCGTACTTC. It specifies CAWNRGRSPYF.

This sequence joins TRBV7-3 and TRBJ1-1, with D unclear. This CDR3 contains 13 residues. Trimming left V 4 bases short and J 11 bases short, with 17 bases between. Looked up from germline, CDR1 is SGHTA and CDR2 is FQGTGA. CDR3 sequence: CASSSQALDRAFF. In DNA, the CDR3 is TGTGCCAGCAGCTCGCAGGCCCTTGATAGGGCTTTCTTT. Based on the CDR3 plus reference TRBV7-3 and TRBJ1-1, the full variable domain is GAGVSQTPSNKVTEKGKYVELRCDPISGHTALYWYRQSLGQGPEFLIYFQGTGAADDSGLPNDRFFAVRPEGSVSTLKIQRTERGDSAVYLCASSSQALDRAFFGQGTRLTVV.

This chain links TRBV19 with TRBJ2-1, with D possibly being TRBD2 (5 bases). The CDR3 has 15 residues. V was cut by 1 base and J by 2 bases, with 9 bases left in between. The germline CDR1 and CDR2 sequences are LNHDA and SQIVND (reference sequence). Here the CDR3 DNA reads TGTGCCAGTAGTATAGGGGAGACCACCTACAATGAGCAGTTCTTC. Translation gives CASSIGETTYNEQFF.

This clone was counted a few times. The chain combines TRBV29-1 with TRBJ2-2; TRBD1 might be the D (6 bases). The CDR3 length is 14 residues. Germline CDR1 and CDR2: SQVTM and ANQGSEA. V was cut by 5 bases and J by 0 bases, with 10 bases left in between. The CDR3 DNA follows: TGCAGCGTTTCCGACAGGTCGAACACCGGGGAGCTGTTTTTT. Its protein is CSVSDRSNTGELFF.

The chain uses TRBV11-2 and TRBJ1-2; the D is unclear. Germline lookup yields CDR1 SGHAT and CDR2 FQNNGV. The V gene lost 0 bases and the J gene lost 4 bases, with 12 bases spanning the gap. The CDR3 is 15 amino acids. The CDR3 reads CASSLDQAGIYGYTF. The CDR3 bases are TGTGCCAGCAGCTTAGATCAGGCAGGAATCTATGGCTACACCTTC.

This clone was recorded a few times. V and J are TRBV27 and TRBJ2-7; a weak D match, TRBD1 (5 bases). Trimming stripped 3 bases from V and 6 bases from J, with 12 bases between. The CDR3 has 13 amino acids. Germline loops: CDR1 MNHEY, CDR2 SMNVEV (reference sequence). DNA of the CDR3: TGTGCCAGCAGTTTTTTAGGGGCTACCGAGCAGTACTTC. It specifies CASSFLGATEQYF.

The CDR3 reads CASSRIQGGAFF. The CDR3 region has the DNA TGTGCCAGCAGTAGAATACAGGGAGGAGCTTTCTTT. This chain connects TRBV6-5 to TRBJ1-1; the D gene is possibly TRBD1 (6 bases). With 5 bases removed from V and 10 bases from J, the gap between germline ends came to 14 bases. CDR3 length: 12 amino acids. The germline V gene encodes CDR1 MNHEY and CDR2 SVGAGI.

This clone was seen more than once but under ten times. V and J are TRBV5-1 and TRBJ2-2; TRBD2 agrees at 7 bases. This CDR3 comprises 16 residues. J lost 1 base, V lost 0 bases, and 3 bases had no gene match. Germline V gene data show CDR1 as SGHRS and CDR2 as YFSETQ. This chain's CDR3 is CASSLEASGNTGELFF. In DNA form, the CDR3 reads TGCGCCAGCAGCTTGGAGGCTAGCGGGAACACCGGGGAGCTGTTTTTT.

This chain connects TRBV11-3 to TRBJ2-7; D not certain. The V gene's germline CDR1 is SGHNT and CDR2 YENEEA. V was cut by 0 bases and J by 1 base, with 7 bases left in between. This CDR3 comprises 14 residues. The CDR3 DNA reads as TGTGCCAGCAGCTTAGATGTCGGATCCTACGAGCAGTACTTC. Encoded protein: CASSLDVGSYEQYF.